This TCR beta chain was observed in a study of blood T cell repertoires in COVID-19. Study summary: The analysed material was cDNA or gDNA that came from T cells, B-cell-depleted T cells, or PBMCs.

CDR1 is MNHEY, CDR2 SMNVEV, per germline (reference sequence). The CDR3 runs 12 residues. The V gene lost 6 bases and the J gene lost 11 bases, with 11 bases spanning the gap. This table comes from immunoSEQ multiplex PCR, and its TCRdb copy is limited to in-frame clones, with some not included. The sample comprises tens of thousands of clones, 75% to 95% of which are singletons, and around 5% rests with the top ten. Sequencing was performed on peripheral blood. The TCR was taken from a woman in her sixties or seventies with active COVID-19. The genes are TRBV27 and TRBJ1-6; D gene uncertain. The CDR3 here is CASRAGFAPLHF. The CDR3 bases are TGTGCCAGCAGGGCAGGTTTCGCACCCCTCCACTTT.